This is a list of T cell receptor beta chains from one sample in a study of blood T cell repertoires in COVID-19. Using immunoSEQ multiplex PCR, the repertoire was profiled, and TCRdb retains in-frame clones only, with some absent. The sample shows hundreds of thousands of clones, 86% of them seen only once. The sequenced sample was peripheral blood. Receptors were obtained from a woman aged 25-40 years with active or convalescent COVID-19. Each CDR3 is given with its conserved first and last residue. The D gene is left open where the match is weak. The size of a clone is reported for some rows only, either as once, few or many, or as a class for expanded clones.

CDR3 DNA | CDR3 protein | J gene | D gene | clone size | V gene | CDR3 length
TGTGCCAGCAGCCTAGAGACACAAACCTACGAGCAGTACTTC | CASSLETQTYEQYF | TRBJ2-7 | NA | NA | TRBV7-9 | 14
TGTGCCAGCAGCCAAATACAAGAGACCCAGTACTTC | CASSQIQETQYF | TRBJ2-5 | NA | NA | TRBV3-1/TRBV3-2 | 12
TGTGCCAGCAGCTTAGTAGGACAGGGGACCTACAATGAGCAGTTCTTC | CASSLVGQGTYNEQFF | TRBJ2-1 | TRBD1 | NA | TRBV7-9 | 16
TGTGCCAGCAGCTACGGCACCGGGGAGCTGTTTTTT | CASSYGTGELFF | TRBJ2-2 | NA | NA | TRBV11-2 | 12
TGTGCCAGCAGCCCCTCGGAGGGGTTTCGTGGCTACACCTTC | CASSPSEGFRGYTF | TRBJ1-2 | NA | NA | TRBV5-5 | 14
TGTGCCAGCAGCTTAGGCGGCGATGAGCAGTTCTTC | CASSLGGDEQFF | TRBJ2-1 | NA | NA | TRBV7-6 | 12
TGTGCCAGCAGAGTGGGGGGGGCAGGTGAAGCTTTCTTT | CASRVGGAGEAFF | TRBJ1-1 | NA | few | TRBV2 | 13
TGTGCCAGCTCACCAGGGACAGGGATCTACAATGAGCAGTTCTTC | CASSPGTGIYNEQFF | TRBJ2-1 | TRBD1 | NA | TRBV18 | 15
TGTGCCAGCAGCTATAGCGGGAACACCGGGGAGCTGTTTTTT | CASSYSGNTGELFF | TRBJ2-2 | NA | NA | TRBV5-4 | 14
TGTGCCAGTAGAACGCCGGGACTAGATAATGAGCAGTTCTTC | CASRTPGLDNEQFF | TRBJ2-1 | TRBD2 | NA | TRBV19 | 14
TGTGCCAGTACCGGGAGGGGCACAGACGAAAAACTGTTTTTT | CASTGRGTDEKLFF | TRBJ1-4 | NA | NA | TRBV19 | 14
TGTGCCAGCAGTTTAGCTAGCGGCACAGATACGCAGTATTTT | CASSLASGTDTQYF | TRBJ2-3 | NA | NA | TRBV7-8 | 14
TGCGCCAGCAGCTTGGACCGGGACAGGCCCTACACGAACACCGGGGAGCTGTTTTTT | CASSLDRDRPYTNTGELFF | TRBJ2-2 | TRBD1 | once | TRBV5-1 | 19
TGTGCCAGCACCCCAGGACAGGGGATTAAGACCCTCCACTTT | CASTPGQGIKTLHF | TRBJ1-6 | TRBD1 | few | TRBV6-6 | 14
TGTGCCAGTAGTAACACCGGCACAGGGCCCTACGAGCAGTACTTC | CASSNTGTGPYEQYF | TRBJ2-7 | NA | NA | TRBV19 | 15
TGTGCCAGCAGCTTGGGGTGGGGCTTAGTGGGCTACGAGCAGTACTTC | CASSLGWGLVGYEQYF | TRBJ2-7 | NA | few | TRBV5-5 | 16
TGTGCCAGCAGCGGAGGCCCGAACCTCCAAGAGACCCAGTACTTC | CASSGGPNLQETQYF | TRBJ2-5 | NA | once | TRBV5-6 | 15
TGTGCCAGCAGTTCAACTCCGTCCATTGAGCAGTTCTTC | CASSSTPSIEQFF | TRBJ2-1 | NA | once | TRBV6-5 | 13
TGTGCCAGTAGTATGACTGAAAATCAGCCCCAGCATTTT | CASSMTENQPQHF | TRBJ1-5 | NA | few | TRBV19 | 13
TGTGCCAGCAGCTTGGCCGGGGGGAATCAGCCCCAGCATTTT | CASSLAGGNQPQHF | TRBJ1-5 | NA | NA | TRBV5-6 | 14
TGCAGCGCCCCGGACAGGCAGTCCTACAATGAGCAGTTCTTC | CSAPDRQSYNEQFF | TRBJ2-1 | TRBD1 | NA | TRBV29-1 | 14
TGTGCCAGCAGCAAAGTGGCGGGATGGGGCAGAACTGAAGCTTTCTTT | CASSKVAGWGRTEAFF | TRBJ1-1 | NA | NA | TRBV21-1 | 16
TGTGCCAGCAGCCCGACTAGCAGATACACAGATACGCAGTATTTT | CASSPTSRYTDTQYF | TRBJ2-3 | TRBD2 | NA | TRBV14 | 15
TGTGCCAGTAGCCGGACAGGGGATGGCTACACCTTC | CASSRTGDGYTF | TRBJ1-2 | TRBD1 | NA | TRBV19 | 12
TGTGCCAGCAGTTATTCCACGAACACCGGGGAGCTGTTTTTT | CASSYSTNTGELFF | TRBJ2-2 | NA | once | TRBV6-6 | 14
TGTGCCATCAGTGACTCGGGAGCCAGGAAGGAAGCTTTCTTT | CAISDSGARKEAFF | TRBJ1-1 | NA | once | TRBV10-3 | 14
TGCGCCAGCAGCTTGGATCCACAGGTGAACACTGAAGCTTTCTTT | CASSLDPQVNTEAFF | TRBJ1-1 | NA | once | TRBV5-1 | 15
TGTGCCAGTAGTATGACAGTAAACACTGAAGCTTTCTTT | CASSMTVNTEAFF | TRBJ1-1 | NA | few | TRBV19 | 13
TGTGCCAGCAGCGAAACAGGGAGTGCAACTAATGAAAAACTGTTTTTT | CASSETGSATNEKLFF | TRBJ1-4 | NA | NA | TRBV27 | 16
TGTGCCACCTTACTTATGGGGACAGGGACCTATGGCTACACCTTC | CATLLMGTGTYGYTF | TRBJ1-2 | TRBD1 | NA | TRBV10-3 | 15
TGTGCCAGCAGCCATCAAGCGGGGGTTAGCACAGATACGCAGTATTTT | CASSHQAGVSTDTQYF | TRBJ2-3 | TRBD2 | NA | TRBV4-2 | 16
TGCGCCAGCAGCCAAGGGGACAGGGTTCAGGAAAAACTGTTTTTT | CASSQGDRVQEKLFF | TRBJ1-4 | TRBD1 | NA | TRBV4-1 | 15
TGTGCCAGCAGCTCGGGACAGGACCCCTACGAGCAGTACTTC | CASSSGQDPYEQYF | TRBJ2-7 | TRBD1 | NA | TRBV5-4 | 14
TGTGCCAGCAGTTCCCACAGGGGGGCTTCCTACGAGCAGTACTTC | CASSSHRGASYEQYF | TRBJ2-7 | TRBD1 | NA | TRBV7-9 | 15
TGTGCCAGCAGTTCCGGGACAGGGGCGAATGGCTACACCTTC | CASSSGTGANGYTF | TRBJ1-2 | TRBD1 | NA | TRBV6-5 | 14
TGTGCCAGTATGGGCGGGGGGACGGAGACCCAGTACTTC | CASMGGGTETQYF | TRBJ2-5 | TRBD2 | NA | TRBV19 | 13
TGCGCCAGCAGCCCACAGGGACAGACCTACGAGCAGTACTTC | CASSPQGQTYEQYF | TRBJ2-7 | TRBD1 | few | TRBV5-1 | 14